Shown below are 11 T cell receptor beta chains from a single sample sequenced in a study of CD8+CD57+ T cells in acquired aplastic anemia. Flow cytometry had shown expanded CD8+CD57+ cells in the patients chosen for sequencing. TCR beta VDJ and CDR3 were profiled, and genomic DNA was the template. TCRdb recomputed calls from the reads with MiXCR, one row per CDR3 protein. This sample yields about 200,000 distinct CDR3 sequences, of which 55% to 65% are seen a single time; around 60% belongs to the top ten. Material for sequencing was sorted CD4+, CD8+, or CD8+CD57+ T cells (not recorded which) from PBMCs. The receptor set was obtained from a human donor with aplastic anemia.

The rearrangement joins TRBV19 to TRBJ1-1, with a tentative D call TRBD1 (6 bases). The CDR3 loop spans 14 amino acids. The germline V and J ends were trimmed by 5 bases and 1 base, with 11 bases remaining between them. Germline V CDR1 and CDR2: LNHDA, SQIVND (reference sequence). CDR3 nucleotides: TGTGCCAGTAGTCACAGGGAGGGGAACACTGAAGCTTTCTTT. Its protein is CASSHREGNTEAFF.

This clonotype has more than one count but fewer than ten. The rearrangement joins TRBV7-9 to TRBJ2-3; no clear D. Germline V gene sequence: CDR1 SEHNR, CDR2 FQNEAQ (reference sequence). The ends were cut back, 5 bases at V and 6 bases at J, with 12 bases in the middle. CDR3 length: 13 residues. CDR3 sequence (DNA): TGTGCCAGCAGCCGGATTGAAGAGGATACGCAGTATTTT. Translated: CASSRIEEDTQYF.

The chain combines TRBV10-1 with TRBJ2-1, with a weak D call TRBD2 (6 bases). The end of the DNA is better explained by TRBJ2-7, so the J call may be wrong. The CDR3 sequence is 15 residues long. Per the germline V gene, CDR1 is WNHNN and CDR2 is SYGVQD (reference sequence). The CDR3: CASSEGGGRVNEQYF. In nucleotides, the CDR3 is TGCGCCAGCAGTGAAGGTGGGGGGAGAGTCAACGAGCAGTACTTC.

This rearrangement joins TRBV5-6 to TRBJ2-1; TRBD1 agrees at 8 bases. This CDR3 contains 16 residues. The V gene end was trimmed by 1 base and the J gene end by 2 bases; junction bases not matched to a gene: 5. Germline lookup yields CDR1 SGHDT and CDR2 YYEEEE. The CDR3 DNA follows: TGTGCCAGCAGCTTGAAACAGGGGGTAGCCTACAATGAGCAGTTCTTC. Translated: CASSLKQGVAYNEQFF.

The chain joins TRBV7-2 to TRBJ1-1; D is ambiguous. Germline CDR1 SGHTA, CDR2 FQGNSA. The CDR3 is 12 amino acids. Trimming cost V 2 bases and J 6 bases, with 7 bases left between them. The CDR3, as DNA: TGTGCCAGCAGCTTACGCGGACCTGAAGCTTTCTTT. It specifies CASSLRGPEAFF.

J is TRBJ1-5 and V is TRBV2; possible D gene TRBD1, 6 bases. The CDR3 covers 15 residues. Germline V gives CDR1 SNHLY, CDR2 FYNNEI. V dropped 3 bases and J dropped 0 bases, with 9 bases sitting between them. The CDR3 DNA reads TGTGCCAGCAGTGACAGGGGAAATAGCAATCAGCCCCAGCATTTT. Protein product: CASSDRGNSNQPQHF.

As concerns this clonotype: The CDR3 end shows no conserved phenylalanine or tryptophan, and so a read error is likely. J is TRBJ1-1 and V is TRBV7-2, with 9 bases aligning to TRBD1. Germline values: CDR1 SGHTA, CDR2 FQGNSA. The CDR3 is made up of 16 amino acids. V lost 5 bases, J lost 4 bases, and 11 bases stayed unmatched. The CDR3 nucleotides read TGTGCCAGCAGCCAAACCGGGACAGGGATGAGCACTGAAGCTTTCTCT. This gives the protein CASSQTGTGMSTEAFS.

The chain combines TRBV24-1 with TRBJ2-7, with 7 nucleotides matching TRBD1. Germline lookup yields CDR1 KGHDR and CDR2 SFDVKD. V shed 2 bases, J shed 3 bases, and the junction held 9 bases outside the gene matches. The CDR3 has 16 amino acids. CDR3 in DNA: TGTGCCACCAGTGATTACCCTAAGACAGGGCTCTACGAGCAGTACTTC. Its protein is CATSDYPKTGLYEQYF.

This clonotype was counted a few times. One junction end disagrees with the germline gene, perhaps due to a read error. This chain's CDR3 is CASSRDREETQYF. For the CDR3, the DNA is TGCGCCAGCAGCCGTGACAGGGAAGAGACCCAGTACTTC. The chain links TRBV5-8 to TRBJ2-5; 7 bases align to TRBD1. Germline loops: CDR1 SGHTS, CDR2 YDEGEE. This CDR3 is 13 amino acids long.

The chain recombines TRBV20-1 with TRBJ2-1, with 15 bases identical to TRBD2. The germline V gene encodes CDR1 DFQATT and CDR2 SNEGSKA (reference sequence). The CDR3 covers 16 residues. With V trimmed by 4 bases and J by 6 bases, 7 bases remained unmatched. The CDR3 protein is CSATPGLAGGFNEQFF. The CDR3 DNA follows: TGCAGTGCTACCCCGGGACTAGCGGGAGGATTCAATGAGCAGTTCTTC.

The rearrangement links TRBV10-3 to TRBJ1-1; 12 nucleotides line up with TRBD1. This CDR3 has 18 amino acids. Germline CDR1 ENHRY, CDR2 SYGVKD. The J segment lost 5 bases and the V segment lost 0 bases, leaving 10 bases of the junction unmatched. CDR3 in amino acids: CAISESAGRDRGRTEAFF. CDR3 in DNA: TGTGCCATCAGTGAGTCTGCGGGGAGGGACAGGGGGCGAACTGAAGCTTTCTTT.